This entry is about one TCR beta chain. What it recognizes is unknown. The table came from immunoSEQ multiplex PCR; TCRdb's copy has only in-frame clones and leaves some out. The sample yields over 45,000 clones, about 89% seen once. The sample belongs to a study of T cell responses to AZD1222 COVID-19 vaccine. Findings and caveats of the study: Compared with day 0, the breadth and depth of the Spike-specific TCR repertoire rose significantly after two doses of AZD1222.

V gave up 6 bases and J gave up 5 bases, with 29 bases separating them. Germline CDR1 is MNHNY and CDR2 is SVGAGI (reference sequence). The CDR3 is made up of 18 amino acids. Sequencing used peripheral blood, obtained on day 0 of AZD1222 vaccination. The genes are TRBV6-6 and TRBJ2-7; possibly TRBD2 for D (6 bases). This TCR derives from an adult in good health. CDR3 coding DNA: TGTGCCAGCAGCCGAACGGGATTAGGGGACTCCTACCGTGACGAGCAGTACTTC. Translation: CASSRTGLGDSYRDEQYF.